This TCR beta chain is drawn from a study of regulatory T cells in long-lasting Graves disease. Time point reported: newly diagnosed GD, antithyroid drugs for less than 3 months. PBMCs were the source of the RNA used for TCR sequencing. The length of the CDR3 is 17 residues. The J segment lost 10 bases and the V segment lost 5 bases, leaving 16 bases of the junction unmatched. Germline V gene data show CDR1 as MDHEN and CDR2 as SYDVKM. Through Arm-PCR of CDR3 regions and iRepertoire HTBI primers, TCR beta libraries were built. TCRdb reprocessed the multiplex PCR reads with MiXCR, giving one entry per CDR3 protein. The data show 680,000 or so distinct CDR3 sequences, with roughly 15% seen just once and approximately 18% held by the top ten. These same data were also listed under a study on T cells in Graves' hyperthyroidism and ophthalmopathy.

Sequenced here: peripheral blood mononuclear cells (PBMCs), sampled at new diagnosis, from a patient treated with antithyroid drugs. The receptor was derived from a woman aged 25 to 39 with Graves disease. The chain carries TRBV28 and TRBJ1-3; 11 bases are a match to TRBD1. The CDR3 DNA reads TGTGCCAGCAGTCCCAGACCCGGGACAGGGGGTACATCGACCATATATTTT. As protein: CASSPRPGTGGTSTIYF.